Below are 2 T cell receptor beta chains sequenced from a single sample in a study of CD8+CD57+ T cells in acquired aplastic anemia. Selection for sequencing was limited to patients who had shown CD8+CD57+ cell expansion by flow cytometry. Genomic DNA provided the template from which TCR beta VDJ and CDR3 profiles were obtained. TCRdb recomputed calls from the reads with MiXCR, one row per CDR3 protein. The repertoire consists of under 500,000 distinct CDR3 sequences, with around a third occurring once and the leading ten covering around 0.82%. Sequenced material: sorted CD4+, CD8+, or CD8+CD57+ T cells (not recorded which) from PBMCs. These receptors were collected from a human donor with aplastic anemia.

This clonotype has at least ten counts. The V call is TRBV10-3, the J call TRBJ2-2; D unresolved. Germline V lookup: CDR1 ENHRY, CDR2 SYGVKD. V was pared by 4 bases and J by 2 bases, with 11 bases between. The CDR3 consists of 15 residues. CDR3 sequence (DNA): TGTGCCATCAGTGGGGCAGACACCAACACCGGGGAGCTGTTTTTT. Translated: CAISGADTNTGELFF.

There are a few counts of this clonotype. The chain joins TRBV7-6 to TRBJ1-2; TRBD1 is a possible D gene (5 bases). V lost 6 bases and J lost 5, with 13 bases in between. Germline V gene lookup returns CDR1 SGHVS and CDR2 FNYEAQ. CDR3 length: 13 amino acids. The chain's CDR3 is CASSGLRGYGYTF. CDR3 DNA sequence: TGTGCCAGCAGTGGTCTAAGGGGTTATGGCTACACCTTC.